Each of the 6 T cell receptor beta chains below was sequenced from the same sample in a study of CD8 T cells in ankylosing spondylitis. Each CDR3 protein gets one entry after TCRdb re-called the 5' RACE reads with MiXCR. The repertoire holds 300,000 to 350,000 distinct CDR3 sequences, with 14% to 15% as singletons. Specimen: blood, either unsorted or a sorted T cell fraction (not recorded which). The receptors were sampled from a male donor with ankylosing spondylitis or in good health (not recorded which).

A few counts support this clonotype. This CDR3 is CASSLRSSGFYEQYF. CDR3 coding DNA: TGTGCCAGCAGCTTAAGGAGTAGCGGATTCTACGAGCAGTACTTC. The chain employs TRBV7-2 and TRBJ2-7; a weak D match, TRBD2 (6 bases). The CDR3 runs to 15 residues. The germline V and J ends were trimmed by 2 bases and 3 bases, with 14 bases remaining between them. Germline V gene lookup returns CDR1 SGHTA and CDR2 FQGNSA.

This clonotype has at least ten counts. The J gene is TRBJ2-7, the V gene TRBV29-1; possible D gene TRBD2, 5 bases. Germline V gene data show CDR1 as SQVTM and CDR2 as ANQGSEA. The CDR3 consists of 13 residues. The CDR3 DNA reads as TGCATCACCGATAGGACGGGAACCTACGAGCAGTACTTC. This codes for CITDRTGTYEQYF.

In its sample, this clonotype was seen many times. The chain couples TRBV7-9 to TRBJ2-3; unclear D gene. The germline V gene encodes CDR1 SEHNR and CDR2 FQNEAQ (reference sequence). The CDR3 spans 14 residues. V dropped 6 bases and J dropped 4 bases, with 14 bases sitting between them. The CDR3 coding sequence is TGTGCCAGCAGTCGTGACGGGCGAGCAGATACGCAGTATTTT. Encoded protein: CASSRDGRADTQYF.

The chain links TRBV28 to TRBJ1-1; 8 nucleotides agree with TRBD1. The CDR3 runs to 16 residues. Germline CDR1 is MDHEN and CDR2 is SYDVKM. Unmatched junction bases numbered 12, after V lost 5 bases and J lost 4 bases. The CDR3 bases are TGTGCCAGCAGTAGATTCTACAGGGGGTCCGGCACTGAAGCTTTCTTT. As protein: CASSRFYRGSGTEAFF.

This clonotype has just a few counts. Here the CDR3 reads CASSHIDLGHGGYF. DNA for the CDR3: TGCGCCAGCAGCCATATCGACTTAGGCCATGGAGGGTATTTT. The chain recombines TRBV4-1 with TRBJ2-3; perhaps TRBD2 as D (5 bases). The V and J ends lost 3 bases and 14 bases respectively, with 21 bases between them. In germline, CDR1 is MGHRA, CDR2 YSYEKL. The CDR3 spans 14 residues.

The rearrangement uses TRBV10-3 and TRBJ2-3; 7 bases map to TRBD2. CDR1 is ENHRY, CDR2 SYGVKD, per germline. Trimming at V came to 4 bases and at J to 2 bases, leaving 3 bases not matched to a gene. CDR3 length: 14 residues. The CDR3 bases are TGTGCCATCAGTGGGGAGCGGGACACAGATACGCAGTATTTT. Translating gives CAISGERDTDTQYF.